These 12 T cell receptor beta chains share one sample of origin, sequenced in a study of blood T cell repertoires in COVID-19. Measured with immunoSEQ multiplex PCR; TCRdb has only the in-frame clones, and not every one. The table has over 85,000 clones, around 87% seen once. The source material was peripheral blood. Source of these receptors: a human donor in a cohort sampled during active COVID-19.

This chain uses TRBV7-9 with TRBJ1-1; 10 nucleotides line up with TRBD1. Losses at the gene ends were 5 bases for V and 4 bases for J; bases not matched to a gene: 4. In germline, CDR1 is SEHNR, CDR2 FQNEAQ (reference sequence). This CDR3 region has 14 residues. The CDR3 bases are TGTGCCAGCAGCCTCCGGGACAGGGGCACTGAAGCTTTCTTT. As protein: CASSLRDRGTEAFF.

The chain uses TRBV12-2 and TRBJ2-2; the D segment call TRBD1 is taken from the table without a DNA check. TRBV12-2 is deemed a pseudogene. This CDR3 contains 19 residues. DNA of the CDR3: TGTGCAAGTCGCTTAGCGCTAGTTTCGGGACAGGGAATTCACGGGGAGCTGTTTTTT. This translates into CASRLALVSGQGIHGELFF.

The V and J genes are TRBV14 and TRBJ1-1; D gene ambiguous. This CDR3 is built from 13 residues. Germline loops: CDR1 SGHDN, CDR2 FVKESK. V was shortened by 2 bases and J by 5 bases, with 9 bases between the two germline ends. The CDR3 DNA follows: TGTGCCAGCAGCCAATGGAGCCAGACTGAAGCTTTCTTT. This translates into CASSQWSQTEAFF.

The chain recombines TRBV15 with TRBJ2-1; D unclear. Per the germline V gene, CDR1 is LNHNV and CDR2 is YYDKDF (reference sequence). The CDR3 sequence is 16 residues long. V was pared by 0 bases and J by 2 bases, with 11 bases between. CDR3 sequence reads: CATSRDLLVAYNEQFF. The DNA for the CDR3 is TGTGCCACCAGCAGAGATTTGTTAGTAGCCTACAATGAGCAGTTCTTC.

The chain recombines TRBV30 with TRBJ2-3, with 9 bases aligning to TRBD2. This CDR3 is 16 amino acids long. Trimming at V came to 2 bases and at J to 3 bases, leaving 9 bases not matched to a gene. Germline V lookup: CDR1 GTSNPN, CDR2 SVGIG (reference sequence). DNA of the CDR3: TGTGCCTGGAGTCCTACCGCGCTAGCGGGAACAGATACGCAGTATTTT. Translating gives CAWSPTALAGTDTQYF.

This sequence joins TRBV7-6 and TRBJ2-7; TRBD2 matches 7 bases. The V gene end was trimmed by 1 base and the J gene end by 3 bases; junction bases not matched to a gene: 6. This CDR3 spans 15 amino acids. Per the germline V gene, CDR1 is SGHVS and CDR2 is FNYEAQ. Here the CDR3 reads CASSLEVGTNYEQYF. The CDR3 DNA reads TGTGCCAGCAGCTTAGAGGTCGGGACTAACTACGAGCAGTACTTC.

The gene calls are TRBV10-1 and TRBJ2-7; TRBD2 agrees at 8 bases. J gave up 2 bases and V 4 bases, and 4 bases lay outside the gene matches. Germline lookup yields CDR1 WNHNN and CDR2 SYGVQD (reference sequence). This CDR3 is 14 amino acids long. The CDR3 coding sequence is TGCGCCAGCAGTGCGGGACTAGAGACCTACGAGCAGTACTTC. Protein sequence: CASSAGLETYEQYF.

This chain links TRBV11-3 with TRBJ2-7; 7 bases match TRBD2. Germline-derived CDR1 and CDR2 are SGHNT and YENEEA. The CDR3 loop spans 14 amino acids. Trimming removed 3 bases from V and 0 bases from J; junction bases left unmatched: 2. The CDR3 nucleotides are TGTGCCAGCAGCTTGCGGGGGAACTCCTACGAGCAGTACTTC. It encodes CASSLRGNSYEQYF.

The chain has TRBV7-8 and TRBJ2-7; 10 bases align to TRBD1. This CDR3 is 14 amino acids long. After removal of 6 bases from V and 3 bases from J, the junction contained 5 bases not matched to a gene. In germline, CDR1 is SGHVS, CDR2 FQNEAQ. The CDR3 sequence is CASRRQGAHYEQYF. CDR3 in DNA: TGTGCCAGCAGGAGACAGGGGGCTCACTACGAGCAGTACTTC.

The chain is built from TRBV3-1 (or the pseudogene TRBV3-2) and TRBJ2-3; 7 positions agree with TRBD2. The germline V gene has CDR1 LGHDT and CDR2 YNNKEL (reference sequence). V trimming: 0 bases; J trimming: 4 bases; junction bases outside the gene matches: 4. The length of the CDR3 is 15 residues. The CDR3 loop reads CASSQEGLPPDTQYF. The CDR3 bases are TGTGCCAGCAGCCAAGAGGGACTACCCCCAGATACGCAGTATTTT.

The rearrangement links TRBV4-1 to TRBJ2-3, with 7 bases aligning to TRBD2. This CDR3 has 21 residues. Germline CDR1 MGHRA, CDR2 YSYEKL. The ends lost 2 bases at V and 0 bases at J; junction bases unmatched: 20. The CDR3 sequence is CASSQPLGTQRGLSSTDTQYF. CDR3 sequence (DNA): TGCGCCAGCAGCCAACCCCTGGGTACCCAGCGGGGCTTATCTAGCACAGATACGCAGTATTTT.

The CDR3 bases are TGTGCCAGCAGCTTGAGCGGCGGGGAGCTGTTTTTT. This sequence encodes CASSLSGGELFF. The rearrangement links TRBV5-6 to TRBJ2-2, with D perhaps matching TRBD2 (5 bases). Trimming took 1 base from V and 7 from J, leaving 5 bases between them. Germline CDR1 reads SGHDT; CDR2 reads YYEEEE. The CDR3 sequence is 12 residues long.